This T cell receptor (beta chain) is drawn from a study of immune evolution from preneoplasia to lung adenocarcinoma. Study-level background: HLA loss of heterozygosity: 5.5% to 8.5% AIS, about 14% MIA, around 35% ADC, none AAH.

CDR1 is MNHEY, CDR2 SMNVEV, per germline (reference sequence). The length of the CDR3 is 13 residues. Trimming took 8 bases from V and 6 from J, leaving 14 bases between them. Study findings and constraints: From normal lung to invasive adenocarcinoma, top clone frequencies appeared to decrease.

As for this clone: As yet, its antigen is unknown.

TCRdb keeps only in-frame clones here, not all; method: immunoSEQ multiplex PCR. The sample has about 4,800 clones; around 86% are singletons. Each case's diagnosis was confirmed by two pathologists on H&E. Nucleic acids came from premalignant or tumor cells enriched by macro-dissection. What was sequenced was FFPE lung adenocarcinoma in situ tissue. V and J are TRBV27 and TRBJ1-5; D is possibly TRBD1 (6 bases). The receptor was isolated from an older person with lung adenocarcinoma. CDR3 residues: CASAREGGQPQHF. CDR3 DNA: TGTGCCAGCGCCCGGGAGGGGGGTCAGCCCCAGCATTTT.